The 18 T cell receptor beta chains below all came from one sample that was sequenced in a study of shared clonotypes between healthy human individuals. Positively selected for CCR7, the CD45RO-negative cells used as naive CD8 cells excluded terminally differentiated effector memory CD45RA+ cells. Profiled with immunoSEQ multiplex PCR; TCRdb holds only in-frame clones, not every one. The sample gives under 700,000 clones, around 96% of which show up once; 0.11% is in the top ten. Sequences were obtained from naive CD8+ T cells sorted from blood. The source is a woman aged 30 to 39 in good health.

The CDR3 reads CASSPQEIEAFF. The CDR3, as DNA: TGTGCCAGCTCACCACAGGAAATTGAAGCTTTCTTT. The chain couples TRBV18 to TRBJ1-1; D is uncertain. CDR3 length equals 12 residues. The V and J ends lost 1 base and 7 bases respectively, with 7 bases between them. Germline V gene lookup returns CDR1 KGHSH and CDR2 LQKENI.

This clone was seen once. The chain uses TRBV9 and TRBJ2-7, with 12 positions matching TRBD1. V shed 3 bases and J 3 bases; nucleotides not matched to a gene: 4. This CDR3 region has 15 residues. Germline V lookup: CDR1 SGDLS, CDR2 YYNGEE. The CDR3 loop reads CASSGGQGANYEQYF. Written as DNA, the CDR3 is TGTGCCAGCAGCGGGGGACAGGGGGCAAACTACGAGCAGTACTTC.

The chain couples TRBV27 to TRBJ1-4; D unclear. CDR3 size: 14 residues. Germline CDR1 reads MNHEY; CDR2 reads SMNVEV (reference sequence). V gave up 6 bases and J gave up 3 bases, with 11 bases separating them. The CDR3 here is CASSSWAANEKLFF. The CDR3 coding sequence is TGTGCCAGCAGCTCCTGGGCGGCTAATGAAAAACTGTTTTTT.

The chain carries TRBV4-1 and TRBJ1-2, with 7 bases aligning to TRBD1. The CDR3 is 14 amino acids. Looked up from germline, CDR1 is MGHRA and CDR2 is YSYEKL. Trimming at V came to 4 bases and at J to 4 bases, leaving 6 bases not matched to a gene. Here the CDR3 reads CASSPGQDFYGYTF. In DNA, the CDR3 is TGCGCCAGCAGCCCCGGACAGGATTTCTATGGCTACACCTTC.

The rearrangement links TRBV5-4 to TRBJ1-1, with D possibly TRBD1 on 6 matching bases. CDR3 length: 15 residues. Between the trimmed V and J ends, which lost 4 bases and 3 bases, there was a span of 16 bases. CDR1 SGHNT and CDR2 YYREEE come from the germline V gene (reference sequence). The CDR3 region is CASSEPTGRYTEAFF. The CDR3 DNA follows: TGTGCCAGCAGCGAACCCACAGGGAGGTACACTGAAGCTTTCTTT. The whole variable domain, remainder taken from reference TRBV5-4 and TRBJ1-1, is ETGVTQSPTHLIKTRGQQVTLRCSSQSGHNTVSWYQQALGQGPQFIFQYYREEENGRGNFPPRFSGLQFPNYSSELNVNALELDDSALYLCASSEPTGRYTEAFFGQGTRLTVV.

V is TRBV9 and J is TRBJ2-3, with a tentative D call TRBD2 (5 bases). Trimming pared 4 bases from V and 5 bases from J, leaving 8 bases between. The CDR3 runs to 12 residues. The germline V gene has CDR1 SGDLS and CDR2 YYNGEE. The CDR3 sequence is CASSLLGDTQYF. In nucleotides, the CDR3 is TGTGCCAGCAGCCTACTAGGAGATACGCAGTATTTT.

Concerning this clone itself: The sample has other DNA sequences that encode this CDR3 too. The CDR3 region is CASSLEGSTEAFF. As DNA, the CDR3 is TGTGCCAGCAGCTTAGAAGGTAGCACTGAAGCTTTCTTT. The chain couples TRBV13 to TRBJ1-1; D unclear. Germline-derived CDR1 and CDR2 are PRHDT and FYEKMQ (reference sequence). V was clipped by 1 base and J by 4 bases, with 7 bases between them. CDR3 length: 13 residues.

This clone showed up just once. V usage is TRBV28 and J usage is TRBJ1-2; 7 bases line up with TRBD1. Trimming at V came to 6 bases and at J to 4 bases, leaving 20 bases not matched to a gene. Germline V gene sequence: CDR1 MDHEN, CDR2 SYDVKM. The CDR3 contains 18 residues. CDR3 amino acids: CASSSILPTGARSYGYTF. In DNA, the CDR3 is TGTGCCAGCAGCTCAATCCTTCCAACAGGGGCAAGGAGCTATGGCTACACCTTC.

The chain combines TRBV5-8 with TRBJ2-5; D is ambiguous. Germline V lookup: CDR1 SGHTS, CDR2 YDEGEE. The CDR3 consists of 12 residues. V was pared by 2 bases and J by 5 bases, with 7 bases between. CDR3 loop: CASSFVGETQYF. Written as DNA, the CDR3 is TGTGCCAGCAGCTTCGTAGGGGAGACCCAGTACTTC.

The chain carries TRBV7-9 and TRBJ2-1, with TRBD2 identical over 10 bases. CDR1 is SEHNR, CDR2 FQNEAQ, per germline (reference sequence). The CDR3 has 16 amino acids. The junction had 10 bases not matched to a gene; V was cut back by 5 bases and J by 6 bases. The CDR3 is CASSPPVAGGGNEQFF. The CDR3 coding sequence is TGTGCCAGCAGCCCCCCGGTAGCGGGAGGTGGCAATGAGCAGTTCTTC. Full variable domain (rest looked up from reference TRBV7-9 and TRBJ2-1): DTGVSQNPRHKITKRGQNVTFRCDPISEHNRLYWYRQTLGQGPEFLTYFQNEAQLEKSRLLSDRFSAERPKGSFSTLEIQRTEQGDSAMYLCASSPPVAGGGNEQFFGPGTRLTVL.

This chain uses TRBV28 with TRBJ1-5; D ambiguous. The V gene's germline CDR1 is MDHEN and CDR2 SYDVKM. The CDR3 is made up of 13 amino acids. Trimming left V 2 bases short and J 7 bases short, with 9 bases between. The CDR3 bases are TGTGCCAGCAGTTTAGAGGTTTGGCAGCCCCAGCATTTT. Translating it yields CASSLEVWQPQHF.

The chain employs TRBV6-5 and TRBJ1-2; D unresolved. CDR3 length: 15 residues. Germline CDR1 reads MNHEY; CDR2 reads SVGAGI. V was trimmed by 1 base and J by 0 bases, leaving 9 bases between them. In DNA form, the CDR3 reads TGTGCCAGCAGTTACTTTGACGGAACTAACTATGGCTACACCTTC. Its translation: CASSYFDGTNYGYTF.

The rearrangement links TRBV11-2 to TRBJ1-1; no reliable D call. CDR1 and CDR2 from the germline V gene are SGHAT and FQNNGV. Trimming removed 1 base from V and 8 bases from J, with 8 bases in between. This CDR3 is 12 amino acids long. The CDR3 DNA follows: TGTGCCAGCAGCTTAGCTACAAGCGAAGCTTTCTTT. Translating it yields CASSLATSEAFF.

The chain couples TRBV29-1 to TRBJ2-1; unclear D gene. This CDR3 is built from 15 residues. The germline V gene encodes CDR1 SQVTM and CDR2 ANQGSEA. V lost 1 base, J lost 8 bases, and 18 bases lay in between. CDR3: CSVEVVKTIRDEQFF. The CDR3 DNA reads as TGCAGCGTTGAAGTGGTAAAGACCATTCGGGATGAGCAGTTCTTC.

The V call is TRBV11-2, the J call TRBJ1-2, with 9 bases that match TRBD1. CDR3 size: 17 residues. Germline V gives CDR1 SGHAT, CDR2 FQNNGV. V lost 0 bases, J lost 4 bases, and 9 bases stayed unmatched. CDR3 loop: CASSLDIGTGLSYGYTF. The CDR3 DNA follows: TGTGCCAGCAGCTTAGATATCGGGACAGGGTTAAGCTATGGCTACACCTTC. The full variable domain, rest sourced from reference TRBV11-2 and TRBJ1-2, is EAGVAQSPRYKIIEKRQSVAFWCNPISGHATLYWYQQILGQGPKLLIQFQNNGVVDDSQLPKDRFSAERLKGVDSTLKIQPAKLEDSAVYLCASSLDIGTGLSYGYTFGSGTRLTVV.

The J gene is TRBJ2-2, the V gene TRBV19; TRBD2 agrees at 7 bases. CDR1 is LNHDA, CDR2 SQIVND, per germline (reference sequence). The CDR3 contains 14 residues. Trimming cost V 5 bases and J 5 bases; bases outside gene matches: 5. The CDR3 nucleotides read TGTGCCAGTAGTCCAGGACTAGGAACCGGGGAGCTGTTTTTT. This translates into CASSPGLGTGELFF.

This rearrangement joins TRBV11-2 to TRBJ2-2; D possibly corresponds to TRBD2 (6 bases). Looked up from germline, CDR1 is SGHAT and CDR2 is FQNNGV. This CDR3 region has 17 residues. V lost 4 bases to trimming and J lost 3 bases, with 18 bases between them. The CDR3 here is CASSSRPGEEYTGELFF. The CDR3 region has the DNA TGTGCCAGCAGCTCCCGACCCGGGGAGGAGTACACCGGGGAGCTGTTTTTT.

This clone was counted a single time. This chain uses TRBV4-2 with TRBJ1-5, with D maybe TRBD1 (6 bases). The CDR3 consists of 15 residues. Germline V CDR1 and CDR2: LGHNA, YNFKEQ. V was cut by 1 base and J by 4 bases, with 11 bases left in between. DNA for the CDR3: TGTGCCAGCAGCCAAGCGAGGACAGAAAATCAGCCCCAGCATTTT. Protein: CASSQARTENQPQHF.